Here is one T cell receptor (beta chain) with its context. The antigen remains unidentified. CDR1 and CDR2 from the germline V gene are MNHEY and SVGAGI. There are 16 residues in the CDR3. V was shortened by 0 bases and J by 3 bases, with 15 bases between the two germline ends. Naive CD8 isolation took CD45RO-negative cells positively selected for CCR7 and excluded terminally differentiated effector memory CD45RA+ cells. Within Nashville, Tennessee resided all donors, each a Caucasian adult. The data stem from a study of shared clonotypes between healthy human individuals. Study as a whole: The plates for each donor numbered three CD4 naive, three CD4 memory, two CD8 naive and one CD8 memory.

The study's findings and limits: All-four-donor shared clonotypes had higher generation probabilities than non-shared clonotypes did.

Each cell subset's genomic DNA was divided evenly among several immunoSEQ plates. Profiled with immunoSEQ multiplex PCR; TCRdb holds only in-frame clones, not every one. The table includes millions of clones, approximately 94% detected once. V and J are TRBV6-5 and TRBJ2-7; D possibly uses TRBD1 or TRBD2 (6 bases each). The specimen sequenced was naive CD8+ T cells from PBMCs. This clonotype was sampled from a man aged 18 to 30 in good health. Some clones in this sample may be carry-over from other donors' samples. The CDR3 nucleotides are TGTGCCAGCAGTTACTCACGGGGCGGGACACACTACGAGCAGTACTTC. Translated, it gives CASSYSRGGTHYEQYF.